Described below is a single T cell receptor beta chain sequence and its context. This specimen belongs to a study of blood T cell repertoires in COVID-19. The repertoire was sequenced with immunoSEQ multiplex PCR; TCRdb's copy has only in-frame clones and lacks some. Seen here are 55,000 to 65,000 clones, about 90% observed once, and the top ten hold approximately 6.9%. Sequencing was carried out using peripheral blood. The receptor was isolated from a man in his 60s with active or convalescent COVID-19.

This CDR3 reads CASSVVGSYNSPLHF. The CDR3 coding sequence is TGTGCCAGCAGCGTAGTCGGCTCCTATAATTCACCCCTCCACTTT. V and J are TRBV9 and TRBJ1-6; no clear D. The germline V gene has CDR1 SGDLS and CDR2 YYNGEE. CDR3 size: 15 residues. Trimming cost V 0 bases and J 0 bases, with 4 bases left between them.